The 15 T cell receptor beta chains in this list originate from one sample, sequenced in a study of Graves' ophthalmopathy and Graves' hyperthyroidism. Amplified TCR beta CDR3 regions were obtained using RNA transcripts as template. An opening RT-PCR round employed HTBI primers and preceded a second-round multiplex PCR. Each CDR3 protein gets one entry after TCRdb re-called the multiplex PCR reads with MiXCR. The data hold about 40,000 distinct CDR3 sequences, with 45% to 60% observed a single time. The material sequenced was peripheral blood. The source of these receptors is an adult man with Graves' ophthalmopathy.

Sample share makes this clonotype medium-sized. This chain uses TRBV7-9 with TRBJ1-5; 9 bases are shared with TRBD1. The germline V gene has CDR1 SEHNR and CDR2 FQNEAQ (reference sequence). With 6 bases clipped from V and 4 bases from J, the junction kept 7 bases outside the gene matches. The CDR3 runs to 15 residues. CDR3 DNA sequence: TGTGCCAGCAGATCGGGACAGGGAGGAAATCAGCCCCAGCATTTT. Its translation: CASRSGQGGNQPQHF.

The chain joins TRBV20-1 to TRBJ2-5; no reliable D call. Germline CDR1 is DFQATT and CDR2 is SNEGSKA (reference sequence). This CDR3 has 11 amino acids. Trimming removed 6 bases from V and 3 bases from J, with 8 bases in between. The CDR3 protein is CSAYSKETQYF. The CDR3 DNA reads TGCAGTGCCTATTCAAAAGAGACCCAGTACTTC.

The table lists this clonotype with many counts. V is TRBV6-1 and J is TRBJ2-5; 11 bases line up with TRBD2. The CDR3 has 17 residues. J lost 1 base, V lost 5 bases, and 9 bases had no gene match. Germline V gene sequence: CDR1 MNHNS, CDR2 SASEGT. The CDR3 loop reads CASSLTGLAGPQETQYF. The CDR3 DNA is TGTGCCAGCAGTTTAACCGGACTAGCGGGCCCCCAAGAGACCCAGTACTTC.

In this sample, this clonotype turned up many times. This chain uses TRBV3-1 with TRBJ2-7; TRBD1 aligns across 8 bases. After removal of 4 bases from V and 4 bases from J, the junction contained 6 bases not matched to a gene. This CDR3 region has 14 residues. CDR1 LGHDT and CDR2 YNNKEL come from the germline V gene (reference sequence). CDR3 sequence (DNA): TGTGCCAGCAGCCGGAGGACAGGGCGTTACGAGCAGTACTTC. It yields the protein CASSRRTGRYEQYF.

For this clonotype: Germline and junction disagree at one end, which may indicate a read error. The chain links TRBV5-1 to TRBJ2-2, with D possibly TRBD1 on 7 matching bases. The CDR3 totals 18 residues. CDR1 and CDR2 from the germline V gene are SGHRS and YFSETQ. CDR3 coding DNA: TGCGCCAGCTGCTTAAGTTTCAGGGGGACTGCGAACACCGGGGAGCTGTTTTTT. Translating it yields CASCLSFRGTANTGELFF.

This clonotype was picked up many times. The chain joins TRBV6-1 to TRBJ2-7; 10 bases are shared with TRBD1. V was clipped by 1 base and J by 2 bases; unmatched bases: 2. Germline V gene sequence: CDR1 MNHNS, CDR2 SASEGT. This CDR3 has 15 amino acids. Here the CDR3 reads CASSEETGGTYEQYF. Written as DNA, the CDR3 is TGTGCCAGCAGTGAAGAGACAGGGGGCACCTACGAGCAGTACTTC.

In this sample, this clonotype is medium-sized. The chain recombines TRBV24-1 with TRBJ1-2, with D possibly TRBD1 on 5 matching bases. The length of the CDR3 is 14 residues. The ends were cut back, 3 bases at V and 7 bases at J, with 14 bases in the middle. Germline values: CDR1 KGHDR, CDR2 SFDVKD. The DNA for the CDR3 is TGTGCCACCAGTGATCCGGGACGGAAGTTTGGCTACACCTTC. Encoded protein: CATSDPGRKFGYTF.

The V gene is TRBV19, the J gene TRBJ2-7; D might be TRBD2 (5 bases). The CDR3 spans 12 residues. Trimming pared 6 bases from V and 8 bases from J, leaving 14 bases between. Germline CDR1 and CDR2: LNHDA and SQIVND (reference sequence). CDR3 nucleotide sequence: TGTGCCAGTAGATCGGGAATCGGGAAGCAGTACTTC. The encoded protein is CASRSGIGKQYF. Supplemented by reference TRBV19 and TRBJ2-7, the full variable domain reads DGGITQSPKYLFRKEGQNVTLSCEQNLNHDAMYWYRQDPGQGLRLIYYSQIVNDFQKGDIAEGYSVSREKKESFPLTVTSAQKNPTAFYLCASRSGIGKQYFGPGTRLTVT.

In its sample, this clonotype was seen many times. The chain recombines TRBV7-3 with TRBJ2-2; 7 bases agree with TRBD1. The CDR3 is 14 amino acids. Germline V lookup: CDR1 SGHTA, CDR2 FQGTGA. V lost 2 bases and J lost 7; bases outside the gene matches: 4. The CDR3 sequence: CASSLWQGDGELFF. The CDR3 nucleotides are TGTGCCAGCAGCTTATGGCAGGGGGACGGGGAGCTGTTTTTT.

The chain combines TRBV9 with TRBJ2-5; 10 nucleotides line up with TRBD2. The germline gives CDR1 SGDLS, CDR2 YYNGEE. V dropped 3 bases and J dropped 7; count of bases not matched to a gene: 9. CDR3 length: 15 residues. The DNA of the CDR3 is TGTGCCAGCAGCGAACTAGCGGGGAGTCCGGGGACCCAGTACTTC. Encoded protein: CASSELAGSPGTQYF. Full variable domain (missing parts from reference TRBV9 and TRBJ2-5): DSGVTQTPKHLITATGQRVTLRCSPRSGDLSVYWYQQSLDQGLQFLIQYYNGEERAKGNILERFSAQQFPDLHSELNLSSLELGDSALYFCASSELAGSPGTQYFGPGTRLLVL.

This clonotype was seen many times. V usage is TRBV2 and J usage is TRBJ1-1; the D gene is possibly TRBD1 (6 bases). V shed 6 bases and J shed 0 bases, with 11 bases lying between them. CDR1 and CDR2 from the germline V gene are SNHLY and FYNNEI. This CDR3 has 14 amino acids. The CDR3 region is CASRLRGMNTEAFF. DNA for the CDR3: TGTGCCAGCAGACTCAGGGGCATGAACACTGAAGCTTTCTTT.

The chain uses TRBV7-9 and TRBJ2-1; 9 bases are shared with TRBD2. Germline-derived CDR1 and CDR2 are SEHNR and FQNEAQ (reference sequence). The CDR3 has 15 residues. Trimming removed 6 bases from V and 1 base from J; junction bases left unmatched: 4. CDR3 region: CASRPTSGSYNEQFF. The CDR3 DNA follows: TGTGCCAGCAGGCCGACTAGCGGATCCTACAATGAGCAGTTCTTC.

The chain uses TRBV4-1 and TRBJ2-4, with D maybe TRBD2 (7 bases). This CDR3 region has 16 residues. Germline-derived CDR1 and CDR2 are MGHRA and YSYEKL. V lost 0 bases and J 5 bases, leaving 14 bases between the germline ends. The CDR3 reads CASSQDLRGPENIQYF. DNA of the CDR3: TGCGCCAGCAGCCAAGATCTGCGGGGGCCAGAAAACATTCAGTACTTC.

The gene calls are TRBV9 and TRBJ2-3, with D unclear. Trimming shortened V by 5 bases and J by 2 bases, and 9 bases separated the two germline ends. This CDR3 is built from 13 residues. Germline CDR1 is SGDLS and CDR2 is YYNGEE. CDR3 amino acids: CASRGGNTDTQYF. The DNA for the CDR3 is TGTGCCAGCAGGGGTGGGAACACAGATACGCAGTATTTT.

This clonotype was detected many times. The gene calls are TRBV20-1 and TRBJ2-1, with 11 bases aligning to TRBD2. The CDR3 consists of 16 residues. Germline CDR1 is DFQATT and CDR2 is SNEGSKA (reference sequence). The junction had 2 bases not matched to a gene; V was cut back by 1 base and J by 0 bases. Here the CDR3 reads CSARASGGHSYNEQFF. The CDR3 region has the DNA TGCAGTGCTAGAGCTAGCGGGGGGCACTCCTACAATGAGCAGTTCTTC.